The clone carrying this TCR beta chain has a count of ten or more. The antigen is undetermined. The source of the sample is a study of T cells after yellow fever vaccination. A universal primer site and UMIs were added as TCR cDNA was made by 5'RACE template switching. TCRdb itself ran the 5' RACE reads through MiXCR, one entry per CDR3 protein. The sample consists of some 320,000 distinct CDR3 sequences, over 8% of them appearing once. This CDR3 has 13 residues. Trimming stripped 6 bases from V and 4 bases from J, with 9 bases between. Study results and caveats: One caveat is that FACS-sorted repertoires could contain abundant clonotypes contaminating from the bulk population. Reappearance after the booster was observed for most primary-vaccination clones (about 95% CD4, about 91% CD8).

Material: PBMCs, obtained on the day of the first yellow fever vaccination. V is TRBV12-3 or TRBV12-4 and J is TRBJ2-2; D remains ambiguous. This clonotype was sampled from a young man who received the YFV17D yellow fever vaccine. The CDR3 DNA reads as TGTGCCAGCAGAAGACCCGTCACCGGGGAGCTGTTTTTT. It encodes CASRRPVTGELFF.